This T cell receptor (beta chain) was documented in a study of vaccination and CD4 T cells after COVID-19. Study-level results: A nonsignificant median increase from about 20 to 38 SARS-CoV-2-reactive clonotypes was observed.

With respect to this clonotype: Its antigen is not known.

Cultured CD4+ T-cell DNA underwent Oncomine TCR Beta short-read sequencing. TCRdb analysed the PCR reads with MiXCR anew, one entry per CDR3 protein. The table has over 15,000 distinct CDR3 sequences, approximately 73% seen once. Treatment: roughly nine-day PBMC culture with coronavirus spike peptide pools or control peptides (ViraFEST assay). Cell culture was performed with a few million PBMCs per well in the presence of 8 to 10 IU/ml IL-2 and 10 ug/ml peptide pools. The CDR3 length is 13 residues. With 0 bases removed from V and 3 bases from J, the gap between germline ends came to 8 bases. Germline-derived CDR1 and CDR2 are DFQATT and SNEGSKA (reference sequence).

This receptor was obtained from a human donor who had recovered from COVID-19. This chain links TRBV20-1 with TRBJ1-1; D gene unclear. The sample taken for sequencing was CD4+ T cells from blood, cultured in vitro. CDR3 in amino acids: CSARDPRDTEAFF. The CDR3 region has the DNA TGCAGTGCTAGAGATCCACGCGACACTGAAGCTTTCTTT.